A single sample is the source of the 11 T cell receptor beta chains below, sequenced in a study of response to subunit inactivated influenza vaccine. TCRdb independently ran MiXCR on the RT-PCR reads; one entry per CDR3 protein. The sample holds over 400,000 distinct CDR3 sequences, approximately 10% seen once. Sequencing used PBMCs from blood, obtained more than 35 days after vaccination. All receptors come from a man in his fifties or sixties who received an inactivated influenza vaccine.

This clonotype was counted between two and nine times. The chain combines TRBV4-3 with TRBJ2-6; D is perhaps TRBD1 or TRBD2 (5 bases each). Germline values: CDR1 LGHNA, CDR2 YSLEER. This CDR3 comprises 19 residues. Trimming stripped 1 base from V and 1 base from J, with 17 bases between. CDR3 DNA sequence: TGCGCCAGCAGCCAAGCGTGGGGGAGATTAAAGTCTGGGGCCAACGTCCTGACTTTC. Translating gives CASSQAWGRLKSGANVLTF.

The chain employs TRBV20-1 and TRBJ2-7, with D maybe TRBD1 (6 bases). The CDR3 has 15 amino acids. Germline assignment: CDR1 DFQATT and CDR2 SNEGSKA (reference sequence). V lost 0 bases and J lost 2, with 14 bases in between. CDR3 nucleotide sequence: TGCAGTGCTAGAGACGGGACAAAACCTACCTACGAGCAGTACTTC. It is translated as CSARDGTKPTYEQYF.

In its sample, this clonotype was seen many times. The chain is built from TRBV15 and TRBJ1-5, with TRBD1 identical over 7 bases. The germline gives CDR1 LNHNV, CDR2 YYDKDF (reference sequence). V lost 3 bases to trimming and J lost 3 bases; unmatched junction nucleotides: 2. CDR3 length equals 14 residues. The CDR3 loop is CATSRGQNNQPQHF. CDR3 bases: TGTGCCACCAGCAGGGGACAGAACAATCAGCCCCAGCATTTT.

The V gene is TRBV14, the J gene TRBJ2-4, with D perhaps TRBD1 (5 bases). The CDR3 totals 16 residues. Trimming took 0 bases from V and 0 from J, leaving 9 bases between them. CDR1 is SGHDN and CDR2 is FVKESK in the germline V gene. Here the CDR3 DNA reads TGTGCCAGCAGCCAAGATCTAAGGGGAGCCAAAAACATTCAGTACTTC. Encoded protein: CASSQDLRGAKNIQYF.

This clonotype was observed a handful of times. The genes are TRBV18 and TRBJ2-7; tentatively, D is TRBD1 or TRBD2 (5 bases each). The CDR3 is 11 residues long. Germline V gene sequence: CDR1 KGHSH, CDR2 LQKENI. V was clipped by 9 bases and J by 4 bases, with 10 bases between them. The CDR3, as DNA: TGTGCCAGGCAAGGGGAGTACGAGCAGTACTTC. Translating it yields CARQGEYEQYF.

This clonotype was seen a few times. The junction departs from the called germline gene at one end, perhaps through a read error. The chain couples TRBV7-9 to TRBJ2-2, with TRBD1 identical over 7 bases. Germline CDR1 SEHNR, CDR2 FQNEAQ (reference sequence). There are 15 residues in the CDR3. The CDR3 here is CAGSLERQGHGELFF. The CDR3 DNA reads as TGTGCCGGCAGCTTGGAGAGACAGGGACACGGGGAGCTGTTTTTT. Variable domain in full (rest from reference TRBV7-9 and TRBJ2-2): DTGVSQNPRHKITKRGQNVTFRCDPISEHNRLYWYRQTLGQGPEFLTYFQNEAQLEKSRLLSDRFSAERPKGSFSTLEIQRTEQGDSAMYLCAGSLERQGHGELFFGEGSRLTVL.

At least ten counts were recorded for this clonotype. V and J are TRBV20-1 and TRBJ2-7, with D possibly being TRBD2 (5 bases). This CDR3 region has 14 residues. Per germline, CDR1 DFQATT and CDR2 SNEGSKA (reference sequence). The V end lost 0 bases, the J end lost 5 bases, and 14 bases lay between the germline ends. This CDR3 reads CSARDPIGRDEQYF. The CDR3 nucleotides read TGCAGTGCTAGAGATCCGATAGGGAGAGACGAGCAGTACTTC.

The sample holds a few counts of this clonotype. The chain uses TRBV29-1 and TRBJ2-1; 11 nucleotides align to TRBD1. V shed 4 bases, J shed 4 bases, and the junction held 3 bases outside the gene matches. Germline loops: CDR1 SQVTM, CDR2 ANQGSEA. CDR3 length: 14 amino acids. This chain's CDR3 is CSVAGTGGYNEQFF. CDR3 nucleotides: TGCAGCGTTGCCGGGACAGGGGGGTACAATGAGCAGTTCTTC.

The rearrangement uses TRBV5-1 and TRBJ2-2; no definite D call. The CDR3 is 15 residues long. Germline V gives CDR1 SGHRS, CDR2 YFSETQ. Trimming pared 4 bases from V and 4 bases from J, leaving 14 bases between. The CDR3 sequence: CASSLNPKSTGELFF. In DNA form, the CDR3 reads TGCGCCAGCAGCCTAAACCCCAAGAGCACCGGGGAGCTGTTTTTT.

The chain combines TRBV29-1 with TRBJ2-5; TRBD1 is a possible D gene (6 bases). Trimming removed 3 bases from V and 2 bases from J, with 13 bases in between. CDR1 SQVTM and CDR2 ANQGSEA come from the germline V gene. The CDR3 is made up of 14 amino acids. The CDR3 DNA follows: TGCAGCGTTGACTCCGGGACAAGACAAGAGACCCAGTACTTC. Amino acids: CSVDSGTRQETQYF.

With respect to this clonotype: A read error may account for a junction end that differs from germline. This chain links TRBV7-2 with TRBJ1-2, with TRBD1 as a possible D gene (6 bases). The CDR3 is 12 residues long. Germline V gene sequence: CDR1 SGHTA, CDR2 FQGNSA. The CDR3 bases are TGTGCCAGCAGCTTAGATGTGGGGGCGGATTTCTTC. It specifies CASSLDVGADFF.